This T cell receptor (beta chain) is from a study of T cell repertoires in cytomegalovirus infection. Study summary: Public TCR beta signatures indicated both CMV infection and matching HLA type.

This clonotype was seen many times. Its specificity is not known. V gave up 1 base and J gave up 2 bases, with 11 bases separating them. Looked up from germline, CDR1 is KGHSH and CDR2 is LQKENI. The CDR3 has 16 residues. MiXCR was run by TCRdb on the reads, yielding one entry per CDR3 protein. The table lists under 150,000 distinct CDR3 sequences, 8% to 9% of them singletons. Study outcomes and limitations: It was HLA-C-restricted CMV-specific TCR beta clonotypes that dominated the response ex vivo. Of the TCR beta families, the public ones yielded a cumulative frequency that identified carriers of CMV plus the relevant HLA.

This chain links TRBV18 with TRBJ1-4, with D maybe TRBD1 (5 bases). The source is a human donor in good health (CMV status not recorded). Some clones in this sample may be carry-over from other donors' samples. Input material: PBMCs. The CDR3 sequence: CASSPLGGDTNEKLFF. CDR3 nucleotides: TGTGCCAGCTCACCACTGGGCGGGGACACTAATGAAAAACTGTTTTTT.